This T cell receptor (beta chain) stems from a study of monozygotic twins with inflammatory bowel disease. In the case of this clonotype: Its antigen is currently unknown.

Findings of the study overall: Heterogeneous immunosuppressive treatment regimens may have introduced variability into patient repertoires. The sharing of clonotypes with others was lower in IBD patients than in healthy twins, especially with disease activity.

TCRalpha and TCRbeta cDNA underwent two nested PCRs of around 15 and 9 cycles. Following a re-call of the 5' RACE reads, TCRdb has one entry per CDR3 protein and lacks DNA. This sample carries 110,000 or so distinct CDR3 sequences, with roughly an eighth going to the ten biggest clones. Germline values: CDR1 SGHVS, CDR2 FNYEAQ. The CDR3 contains 15 residues. The source is a human donor with ulcerative colitis or Crohn's disease, or a healthy co-twin of an affected twin (not recorded which). Sequencing was done on a sample of blood. The chain combines TRBV7-6 with TRBJ2-1; TCRdb returns TRBD2, unconfirmable since there is no DNA. The CDR3 region is CASSPLAGSNNEQFF.